This TCR beta chain came from a study of blood T cell repertoires in COVID-19. Study overall: COVID-19 samples, acute and convalescent, were from the United States, Italy and Spain.

V was pared by 3 bases and J by 2 bases, with 5 bases of the junction left unmatched. The CDR3 is made up of 15 amino acids. Per germline, CDR1 KGHSH and CDR2 LQKENI. Per the original methods: Reference gene primers were amplified, and this amplification served to estimate nucleated cell counts. Some clones are missing from TCRdb's copy, which holds only in-frame ones; the method was immunoSEQ multiplex PCR. From that table come the V and J calls and clone size; the DNA was used to work out D and trimming. The sample holds a few hundred thousand clones, around 90% seen once. The V call is TRBV18, the J call TRBJ2-3; 7 nucleotides agree with TRBD1. The clonotype was recovered from a man younger than 35 with COVID-19, enrolled during active disease. Sample: peripheral blood. CDR3 region: CASSPLGQVTDTQYF. The CDR3 coding sequence is TGTGCCAGCTCACCCTTAGGACAGGTCACAGATACGCAGTATTTT.